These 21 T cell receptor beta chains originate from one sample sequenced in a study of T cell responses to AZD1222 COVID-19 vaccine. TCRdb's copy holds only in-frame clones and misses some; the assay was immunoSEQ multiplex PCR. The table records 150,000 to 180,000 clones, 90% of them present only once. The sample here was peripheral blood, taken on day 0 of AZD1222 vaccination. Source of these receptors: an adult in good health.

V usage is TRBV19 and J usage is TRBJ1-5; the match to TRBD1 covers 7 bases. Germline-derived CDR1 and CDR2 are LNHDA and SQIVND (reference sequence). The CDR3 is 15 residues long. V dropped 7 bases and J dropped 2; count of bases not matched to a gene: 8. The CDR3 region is CASMSRDRGNQPQHF. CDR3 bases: TGTGCCAGTATGAGCCGGGACAGAGGCAATCAGCCCCAGCATTTT.

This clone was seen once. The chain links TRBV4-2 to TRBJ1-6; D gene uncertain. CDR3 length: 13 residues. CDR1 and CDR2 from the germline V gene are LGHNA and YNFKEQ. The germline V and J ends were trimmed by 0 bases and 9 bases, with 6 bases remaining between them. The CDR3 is CASSQDEGSPLHF. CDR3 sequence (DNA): TGTGCCAGCAGCCAAGATGAGGGTTCACCCCTCCACTTT.

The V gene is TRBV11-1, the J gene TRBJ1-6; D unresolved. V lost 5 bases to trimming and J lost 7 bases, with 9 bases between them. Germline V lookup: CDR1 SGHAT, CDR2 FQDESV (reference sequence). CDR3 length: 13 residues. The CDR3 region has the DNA TGTGCCAGCAGCCCGTCCCCAAATTCACCCCTCCACTTT. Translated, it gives CASSPSPNSPLHF. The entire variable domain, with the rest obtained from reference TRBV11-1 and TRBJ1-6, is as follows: EAEVAQSPRYKITEKSQAVAFWCDPISGHATLYWYRQILGQGPELLVQFQDESVVDDSQLPKDRFSAERLKGVDSTLKIQPAELGDSAMYLCASSPSPNSPLHFGNGTRLTVT.

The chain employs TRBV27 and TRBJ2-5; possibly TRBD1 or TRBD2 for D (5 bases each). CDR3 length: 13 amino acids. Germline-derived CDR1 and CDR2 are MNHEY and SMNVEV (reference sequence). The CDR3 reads CVTRDHSQETQYF. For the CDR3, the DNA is TGTGTAACCCGGGACCATTCACAAGAGACCCAGTACTTC.

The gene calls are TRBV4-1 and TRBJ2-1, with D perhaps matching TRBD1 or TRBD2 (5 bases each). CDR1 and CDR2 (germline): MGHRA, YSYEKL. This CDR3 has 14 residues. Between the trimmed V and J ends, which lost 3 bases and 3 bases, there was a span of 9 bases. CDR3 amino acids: CASSQGVIYNEQFF. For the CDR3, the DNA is TGCGCCAGCAGCCAGGGGGTTATCTACAATGAGCAGTTCTTC.

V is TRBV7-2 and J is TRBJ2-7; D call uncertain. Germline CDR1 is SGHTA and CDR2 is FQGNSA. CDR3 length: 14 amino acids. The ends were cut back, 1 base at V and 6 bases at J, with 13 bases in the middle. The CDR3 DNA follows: TGTGCCAGCAGCTTAGATAAGGGTTCGGGCGAGCAGTACTTC. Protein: CASSLDKGSGEQYF.

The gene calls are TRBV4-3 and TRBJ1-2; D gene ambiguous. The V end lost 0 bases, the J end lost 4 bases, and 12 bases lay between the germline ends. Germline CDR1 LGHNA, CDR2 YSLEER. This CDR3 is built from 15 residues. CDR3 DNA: TGCGCCAGCAGCCAAGACCTCGGCGGGGTCTATGGCTACACCTTC. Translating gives CASSQDLGGVYGYTF.

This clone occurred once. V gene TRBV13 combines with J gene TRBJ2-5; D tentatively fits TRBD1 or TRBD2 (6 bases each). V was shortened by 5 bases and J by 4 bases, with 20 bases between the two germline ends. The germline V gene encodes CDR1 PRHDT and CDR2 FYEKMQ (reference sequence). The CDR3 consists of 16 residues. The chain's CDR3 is CASSRGLQGGGETQYF. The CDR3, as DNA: TGTGCCAGCAGCAGGGGCCTACAGGGAGGCGGAGAGACCCAGTACTTC.

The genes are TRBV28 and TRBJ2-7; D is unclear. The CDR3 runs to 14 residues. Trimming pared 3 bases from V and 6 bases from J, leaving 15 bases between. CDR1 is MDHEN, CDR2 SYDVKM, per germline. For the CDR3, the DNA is TGTGCCAGCAGTTTGCAGGCCCCCGGAATCGAGCAGTACTTC. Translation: CASSLQAPGIEQYF.

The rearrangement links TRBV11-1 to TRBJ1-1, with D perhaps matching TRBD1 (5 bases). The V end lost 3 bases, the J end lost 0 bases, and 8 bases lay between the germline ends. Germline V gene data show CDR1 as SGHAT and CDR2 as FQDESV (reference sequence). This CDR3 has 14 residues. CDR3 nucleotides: TGTGCCAGCAGCTTGGACATCTTGAACACTGAAGCTTTCTTT. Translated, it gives CASSLDILNTEAFF.

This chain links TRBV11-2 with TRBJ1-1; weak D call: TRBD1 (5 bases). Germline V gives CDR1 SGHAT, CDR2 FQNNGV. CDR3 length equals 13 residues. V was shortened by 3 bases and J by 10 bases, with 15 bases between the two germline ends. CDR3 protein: CASSLISVGGAFF. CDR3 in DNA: TGTGCCAGCAGCTTGATTTCGGTGGGGGGAGCTTTCTTT. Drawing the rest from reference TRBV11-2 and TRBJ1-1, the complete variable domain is EAGVAQSPRYKIIEKRQSVAFWCNPISGHATLYWYQQILGQGPKLLIQFQNNGVVDDSQLPKDRFSAERLKGVDSTLKIQPAKLEDSAVYLCASSLISVGGAFFGQGTRLTVV.

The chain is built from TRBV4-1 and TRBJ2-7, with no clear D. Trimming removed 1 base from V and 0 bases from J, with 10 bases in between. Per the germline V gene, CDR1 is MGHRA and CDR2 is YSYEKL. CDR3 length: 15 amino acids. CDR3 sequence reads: CASSQGLIVSYEQYF. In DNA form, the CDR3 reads TGCGCCAGCAGCCAAGGTCTTATAGTCTCCTACGAGCAGTACTTC.

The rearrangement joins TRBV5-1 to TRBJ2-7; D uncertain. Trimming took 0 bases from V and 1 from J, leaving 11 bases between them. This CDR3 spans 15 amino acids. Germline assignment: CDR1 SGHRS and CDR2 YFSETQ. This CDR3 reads CASSLDMRKSYEQYF. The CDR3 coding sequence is TGCGCCAGCAGCTTGGACATGAGGAAGTCCTACGAGCAGTACTTC.

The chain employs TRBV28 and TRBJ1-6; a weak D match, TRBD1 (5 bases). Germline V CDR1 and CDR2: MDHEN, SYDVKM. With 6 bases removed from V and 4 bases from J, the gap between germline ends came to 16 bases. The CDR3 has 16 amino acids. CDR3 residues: CASRNGGFEYNSPLHF. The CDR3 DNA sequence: TGTGCCAGCAGAAATGGGGGGTTTGAGTATAATTCACCCCTCCACTTT.

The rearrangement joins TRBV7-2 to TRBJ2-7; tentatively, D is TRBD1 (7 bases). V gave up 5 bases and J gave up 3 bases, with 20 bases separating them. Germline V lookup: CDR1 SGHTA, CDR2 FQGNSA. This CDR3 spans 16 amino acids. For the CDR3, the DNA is TGTGCCAGCAGCCCCAGACAGGGAGGCATCGGCTACGAGCAGTACTTC. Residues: CASSPRQGGIGYEQYF.

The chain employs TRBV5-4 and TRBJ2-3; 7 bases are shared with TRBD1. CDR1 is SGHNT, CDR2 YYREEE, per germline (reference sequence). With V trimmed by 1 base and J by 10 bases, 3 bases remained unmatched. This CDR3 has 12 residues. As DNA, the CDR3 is TGTGCCAGCAGCTTGATGGGACAGCCGCAGTATTTT. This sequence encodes CASSLMGQPQYF.

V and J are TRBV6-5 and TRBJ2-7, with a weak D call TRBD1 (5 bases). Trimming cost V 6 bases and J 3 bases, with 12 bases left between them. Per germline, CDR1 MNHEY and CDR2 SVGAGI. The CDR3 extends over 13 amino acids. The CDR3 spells CASSFGHLYEQYF. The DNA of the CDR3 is TGTGCCAGCAGCTTTGGACATCTCTACGAGCAGTACTTC.

Here the CDR3 reads CASSSRETQYF. Written as DNA, the CDR3 is TGTGCCAGCAGTTCCCGGGAGACCCAGTACTTC. The chain recombines TRBV28 with TRBJ2-5; unclear D gene. Germline loops: CDR1 MDHEN, CDR2 SYDVKM. Trimming removed 4 bases at V and 5 bases at J, with 5 bases between. The CDR3 runs 11 residues.

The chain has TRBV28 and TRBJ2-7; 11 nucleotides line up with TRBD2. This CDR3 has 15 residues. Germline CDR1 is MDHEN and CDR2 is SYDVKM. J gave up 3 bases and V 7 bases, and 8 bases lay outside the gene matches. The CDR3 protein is CASTVSGLADYEQYF. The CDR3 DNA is TGTGCCAGCACCGTCTCGGGACTAGCGGACTACGAGCAGTACTTC. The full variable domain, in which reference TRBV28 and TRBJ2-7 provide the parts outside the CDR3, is DVKVTQSSRYLVKRTGEKVFLECVQDMDHENMFWYRQDPGLGLRLIYFSYDVKMKEKGDIPEGYSVSREKKERFSLILESASTNQTSMYLCASTVSGLADYEQYFGPGTRLTVT.

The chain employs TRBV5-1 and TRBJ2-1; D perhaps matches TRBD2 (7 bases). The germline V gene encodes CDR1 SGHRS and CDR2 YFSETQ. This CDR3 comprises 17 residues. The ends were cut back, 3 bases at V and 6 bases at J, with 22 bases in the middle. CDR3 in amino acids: CASSSVRGSSGRNEQFF. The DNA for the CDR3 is TGCGCCAGCAGCTCGGTAAGGGGGTCTAGCGGACGCAATGAGCAGTTCTTC.

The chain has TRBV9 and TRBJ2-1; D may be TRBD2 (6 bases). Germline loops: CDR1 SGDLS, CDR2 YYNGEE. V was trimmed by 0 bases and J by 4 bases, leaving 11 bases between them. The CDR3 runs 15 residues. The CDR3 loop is CASSVAGAGYNEQFF. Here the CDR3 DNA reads TGTGCCAGCAGCGTAGCGGGAGCGGGTTACAATGAGCAGTTCTTC.